This T cell receptor (beta chain) was retrieved from a study of PD-1 blockade in classical Hodgkin lymphoma. The study, taken as a whole, reports: Compared with baseline, CD4+ but not CD8+ TCR diversity had risen significantly by C4D1. A reduction in baseline TCR diversity was reportedly seen in newly diagnosed patients relative to healthy donors. Differences between repertoires have undefined causes, possibly disease activity or prior therapy.

Method: immunoSEQ multiplex PCR; TCRdb's copy keeps in-frame clones and lacks some. Among approximately 21,000 clones listed, roughly 71% were seen once. Time point defined: cycle 4 day 1 (C4D1), after 5 to 7 weeks of nivolumab. Every patient was affected by relapse after autologous stem cell transplantation, while exposure to brentuximab vedotin was not uniform. As regards this clone: Its antigen is unidentified.

CDR1 and CDR2 from the germline V gene are SGDLS and YYNGEE. CDR3 length equals 15 residues. V dropped 5 bases and J dropped 4; count of bases not matched to a gene: 6. The TCR originated in a human donor with classical Hodgkin lymphoma. The genes are TRBV9 and TRBJ2-1; 10 bases match TRBD2. Sequenced material: peripheral blood mononuclear cells (PBMCs), taken before the fourth cycle of nivolumab. CDR3 residues: CASSKLAGLYNEQFF. As DNA, the CDR3 is TGTGCCAGCAGTAAACTAGCGGGGTTGTACAATGAGCAGTTCTTC.